The 16 T cell receptor beta chains below come from one sample, sequenced in a study of CD8 T cells in ankylosing spondylitis. Study findings and constraints: There was a TCR beta motif, made of eight highly homologous variants, that appeared characteristic of ankylosing spondylitis blood.

No antigen is known for these receptors. MiXCR, run by TCRdb on the 5' RACE reads, gives a single entry per CDR3 protein. The sample has roughly 300,000 distinct CDR3 sequences; roughly 8% are singletons. Sequencing was performed on blood, either unsorted or a sorted T cell fraction (not recorded which). Receptors were obtained from a male donor with ankylosing spondylitis.

This clonotype came up a few times. V and J are TRBV7-2 and TRBJ2-1; D is possibly TRBD2 (7 bases). The CDR3 runs 14 residues. V was pared by 5 bases and J by 6 bases, with 14 bases between. The germline gives CDR1 SGHTA, CDR2 FQGNSA. The CDR3 nucleotides read TGTGCCAGCAGCCCCGGCGGGGGCCCCAATGAGCAGTTCTTC. It translates to CASSPGGGPNEQFF.

V and J are TRBV27 and TRBJ1-2, with D perhaps matching TRBD1 (5 bases). Germline V gene sequence: CDR1 MNHEY, CDR2 SMNVEV (reference sequence). V was cut by 5 bases and J by 4 bases, with 17 bases left in between. This CDR3 spans 15 amino acids. As DNA, the CDR3 is TGTGCCAGCAGTGGCCAGGGAGTTGAGAGCTATGGCTACACCTTC. Translation gives CASSGQGVESYGYTF.

The CDR3 region is CASSPPGGSGQPQHF. In DNA form, the CDR3 reads TGTGCCAGTAGTCCCCCAGGAGGGTCCGGTCAGCCCCAGCATTTT. The V call is TRBV19, the J call TRBJ1-5; no reliable D call. Germline V gene sequence: CDR1 LNHDA, CDR2 SQIVND (reference sequence). Between the trimmed V and J ends, which lost 5 bases and 6 bases, there was a span of 17 bases. This CDR3 is 15 amino acids long.

This clonotype came up many times. The chain couples TRBV7-2 to TRBJ2-3; 8 bases line up with TRBD1. Germline V gene sequence: CDR1 SGHTA, CDR2 FQGNSA. Trimming took 1 base from V and 3 from J; bases not matched to a gene: 6. The CDR3 is 16 amino acids. The CDR3 sequence is CASSLGWGQETDTQYF. DNA for the CDR3: TGTGCCAGCAGCTTAGGGTGGGGACAGGAGACAGATACGCAGTATTTT.

This clonotype was observed at least ten times. The V call is TRBV5-1, the J call TRBJ2-1, with 8 bases aligning to TRBD1. The CDR3 length is 15 residues. CDR1 is SGHRS and CDR2 is YFSETQ in the germline V gene. Losses at the gene ends were 4 bases for V and 2 bases for J; bases not matched to a gene: 5. Here the CDR3 DNA reads TGCGCCAGCAGCCCACGACAGGGGACCTACAATGAGCAGTTCTTC. Its protein product is CASSPRQGTYNEQFF.

In this sample, this clonotype turned up many times. This chain joins TRBV5-1 and TRBJ2-3; D remains unclear. The CDR3 totals 12 residues. Germline V lookup: CDR1 SGHRS, CDR2 YFSETQ. The V gene lost 1 base and the J gene lost 6 bases, with 6 bases spanning the gap. The DNA for the CDR3 is TGCGCCAGCAGCTTGCCTGGGGATACGCAGTATTTT. Translating it yields CASSLPGDTQYF.

This clonotype was found a few times. V gene TRBV30 combines with J gene TRBJ1-2; D gene unclear. The CDR3 covers 15 residues. V lost 3 bases to trimming and J lost 4 bases, with 18 bases between them. Germline V CDR1 and CDR2: GTSNPN, SVGIG (reference sequence). CDR3 DNA: TGTGCCTGGAGGGTACGGCCCTTTCGAGGCTATGGCTACACCTTC. Protein: CAWRVRPFRGYGYTF.

There are many counts of this clonotype. J is TRBJ1-1 and V is TRBV5-6; D is uncertain. This CDR3 region has 14 residues. Trimming cost V 3 bases and J 2 bases, with 11 bases left between them. The germline gives CDR1 SGHDT, CDR2 YYEEEE. The chain's CDR3 is CASSSDGLNTEAFF. The CDR3 DNA reads TGTGCCAGCAGCTCGGACGGTCTAAACACTGAAGCTTTCTTT.

The chain carries TRBV5-1 and TRBJ1-4; no clear D. Germline lookup yields CDR1 SGHRS and CDR2 YFSETQ. Trimming cost V 2 bases and J 4 bases, with 9 bases left between them. The length of the CDR3 is 14 residues. This CDR3 is CASSFRHINEKLFF. CDR3 coding DNA: TGCGCCAGCAGCTTCAGGCACATTAATGAAAAACTGTTTTTT.

This clonotype has more than one count but fewer than ten. This chain joins TRBV3-1 and TRBJ2-7; 7 bases agree with TRBD2. Germline V gives CDR1 LGHDT, CDR2 YNNKEL (reference sequence). The CDR3 has 14 residues. Losses at the gene ends were 5 bases for V and 0 bases for J; bases not matched to a gene: 4. CDR3 nucleotides: TGTGCCAGCAGCGACGGACTAGTCTCCTACGAGCAGTACTTC. Its protein is CASSDGLVSYEQYF.

The gene calls are TRBV27 and TRBJ2-1, with a tentative D call TRBD1 (5 bases). The CDR3 totals 16 residues. Trimming cost V 0 bases and J 3 bases, with 12 bases left between them. The germline V gene encodes CDR1 MNHEY and CDR2 SMNVEV (reference sequence). The DNA for the CDR3 is TGTGCCAGCAGTTTATCTACAGGCTCCGGCTACAATGAGCAGTTCTTC. Translated, it gives CASSLSTGSGYNEQFF.

This clonotype came up a few times. This chain joins TRBV7-2 and TRBJ2-3; TRBD2 matches at 7 bases. Germline values: CDR1 SGHTA, CDR2 FQGNSA. The trim removed 2 bases at V and 4 bases at J, leaving 9 bases unmatched. The CDR3 consists of 16 residues. The chain's CDR3 is CASSLQGGRGADTQYF. In DNA, the CDR3 is TGTGCCAGCAGCTTACAAGGCGGGAGAGGGGCAGATACGCAGTATTTT.

This clonotype was recorded a few times. V usage is TRBV7-6 and J usage is TRBJ1-5; weak D call: TRBD1 (5 bases). Germline values: CDR1 SGHVS, CDR2 FNYEAQ. The CDR3 covers 16 residues. V was clipped by 1 base and J by 1 base, with 11 bases between them. CDR3 DNA: TGTGCCAGCAGCTTAGGGGCAGGGAACAGCAATCAGCCCCAGCATTTT. Its protein is CASSLGAGNSNQPQHF.

The chain recombines TRBV11-3 with TRBJ2-1, with a possible D match to TRBD1 (5 bases). Germline values: CDR1 SGHNT, CDR2 YENEEA. V lost 0 bases to trimming and J lost 6 bases, with 9 bases between them. The CDR3 is made up of 14 amino acids. The CDR3, as DNA: TGTGCCAGCAGCTTAGATTCTAGGGGCAATGAGCAGTTCTTC. Translating it yields CASSLDSRGNEQFF.

The CDR3 DNA reads as TGCAGTGCCCCGGAGGCTAGCGGCTTCTCCTACAATGAGCAGTTCTTC. Translating it yields CSAPEASGFSYNEQFF. The chain links TRBV20-1 to TRBJ2-1; 7 positions match TRBD2. The germline V gene has CDR1 DFQATT and CDR2 SNEGSKA (reference sequence). The CDR3 loop spans 16 amino acids. J lost 0 bases, V lost 6 bases, and 11 bases had no gene match.

This rearrangement joins TRBV6-1 to TRBJ2-3; D might be TRBD1 or TRBD2, each matching 6 bases. Germline loops: CDR1 MNHNS, CDR2 SASEGT. The ends were cut back, 10 bases at V and 0 bases at J, with 26 bases in the middle. The CDR3 is 18 residues long. CDR3 sequence (DNA): TGTGCCACAGGAAAACCAGGGGCCCTAGCGACTAGCACAGATACGCAGTATTTT. This translates into CATGKPGALATSTDTQYF.